Below, 30 T cell receptor beta chains from the same sample are listed, as sequenced in a study of spatial heterogeneity in lung cancer. Study-level findings and limits: Tumoral mutation counts were tracked by counts of expanded intratumoral alpha and beta TCRs.

MiXCR, run by TCRdb on the 5' RACE reads, gives a single entry per CDR3 protein. Of about 19,000 distinct CDR3 sequences in the sample, 8.5% to 10% were seen once. These receptors' targets are unknown. Time point denoted: sample taken at primary tumor resection. Sequenced material: lung tumor tissue, taken at surgery. The receptors come from a female donor with early-stage non-small cell lung cancer.

This clonotype was counted at least ten times. Little can be read into the size of this beta chain, an off-target read in a library designed for alpha chains. The chain couples TRBV7-2 to TRBJ1-5; 11 nucleotides align to TRBD1. The CDR3 covers 18 residues. The V gene's germline CDR1 is SGHTA and CDR2 FQGNSA. After removal of 6 bases from V and 3 bases from J, the junction contained 13 bases not matched to a gene. The CDR3 loop is CASSIEDRGRWTNQPQHF. In nucleotides, the CDR3 is TGTGCCAGCAGTATAGAGGACAGGGGGCGATGGACCAATCAGCCCCAGCATTTT.

This clonotype is medium-sized by share. Because this beta chain is a stray read in a library intended to capture alpha chains, its abundance should not be given much weight. The chain combines TRBV18 with TRBJ2-7; 9 positions match TRBD2. This CDR3 has 15 amino acids. Germline V CDR1 and CDR2: KGHSH, LQKENI. V shed 3 bases and J 5 bases; nucleotides not matched to a gene: 8. As DNA, the CDR3 is TGTGCCAGCTCACCGAGAGTCGGCGGGGGGGACGAGCAGTACTTC. Amino acids: CASSPRVGGGDEQYF.

This clonotype was observed a handful of times. The library was built for alpha chains, so this beta chain is an off-target read and its size means little. The chain has TRBV7-8 and TRBJ1-4; D is possibly TRBD1 (5 bases). The ends were cut back, 1 base at V and 8 bases at J, with 14 bases in the middle. The germline V gene has CDR1 SGHVS and CDR2 FQNEAQ. The CDR3 consists of 15 residues. CDR3: CASSLEAGLGEKLFF. The CDR3 DNA follows: TGTGCCAGCAGCTTAGAGGCAGGGTTAGGGGAAAAACTGTTTTTT.

This clonotype was seen at least ten times. This beta chain slipped into a library made for alpha chains as a stray read, so its size is not meaningful. The J gene is TRBJ2-1, the V gene TRBV4-2, with D perhaps given as TRBD1 or TRBD2 (7 bases each). CDR1 and CDR2 (germline): LGHNA, YNFKEQ. Trimming took off 3 bases at V and 0 bases at J, with 15 bases between the two ends. CDR3 length: 17 amino acids. CDR3 sequence: CASSHPQGGASYNEQFF. CDR3 coding DNA: TGTGCCAGCAGCCACCCCCAGGGGGGGGCCTCCTACAATGAGCAGTTCTTC.

This clonotype was detected a few times. With the library built for alpha chains, this beta chain is off target and its frequency is not meaningful. The chain links TRBV6-1 to TRBJ2-3; 7 bases map to TRBD2. With 1 base clipped from V and 2 bases from J, the junction kept 6 bases outside the gene matches. The CDR3 has 16 amino acids. CDR1 is MNHNS and CDR2 is SASEGT in the germline V gene. The CDR3 region is CASSEGGGGATDTQYF. DNA of the CDR3: TGTGCCAGCAGTGAAGGGGGCGGGGGAGCCACAGATACGCAGTATTTT.

As to this clonotype: Because the library targeted alpha chains, this beta chain is an off-target read whose size means little. The chain is built from TRBV25-1 and TRBJ2-1; TRBD1 matches 7 bases. V lost 8 bases and J lost 1; bases outside the gene matches: 5. Looked up from germline, CDR1 is MGHDK and CDR2 is SYGVNS. The CDR3 consists of 14 residues. CDR3 sequence (DNA): TGTGCCAGCGGCCCGACAGGGTCCTACAATGAGCAGTTCTTC. It specifies CASGPTGSYNEQFF.

The table lists this clonotype with a few counts. This beta chain is an off-target read within a library intended for alpha chains, so its frequency means little. V and J are TRBV7-2 and TRBJ2-2; no reliable D call. Trimming took off 7 bases at V and 4 bases at J, with 10 bases between the two ends. This CDR3 contains 13 residues. CDR1 is SGHTA and CDR2 is FQGNSA in the germline V gene. The CDR3 reads CASTYARTGELFF. The CDR3, as DNA: TGTGCCAGCACCTATGCGCGCACCGGGGAGCTGTTTTTT.

In regard to this clonotype: One end of the junction varies from germline; a read error may be responsible. This beta chain was picked up by a library intended for alpha chains and is off target, so its count carries little meaning. The V call is TRBV3-1, the J call TRBJ1-1; no clear D. CDR1 and CDR2 (germline): LGHDT, YNNKEL (reference sequence). The CDR3 has 13 amino acids. CDR3 amino acids: CAGSPGINTEAFF. The CDR3, as DNA: TGTGCCGGCAGCCCCGGAATAAACACTGAAGCTTTCTTT.

Of note for this clonotype: With the library built for alpha chains, this beta chain is off target and its frequency is not meaningful. This chain links TRBV2 with TRBJ2-5; D gene ambiguous. V was cut by 10 bases and J by 1 base, with 13 bases left in between. This CDR3 comprises 13 residues. In germline, CDR1 is SNHLY, CDR2 FYNNEI. The CDR3 sequence: CATHWTVQETQYF. The CDR3 bases are TGTGCCACCCACTGGACGGTCCAAGAGACCCAGTACTTC.

This clonotype was seen a handful of times. A library prepared for alpha chains yielded this beta chain as an off-target read; its size is of little meaning. CDR3 sequence: CATRDGVRGYTF. The CDR3 DNA follows: TGTGCCACCCGGGACGGCGTTCGTGGCTACACCTTC. V gene TRBV19 combines with J gene TRBJ1-2; D is perhaps TRBD1 (5 bases). This CDR3 spans 12 amino acids. The V gene lost 10 bases and the J gene lost 7 bases, with 16 bases spanning the gap. Germline V gene sequence: CDR1 LNHDA, CDR2 SQIVND (reference sequence).

About this clonotype: Because this beta chain is a stray read in a library intended to capture alpha chains, its abundance should not be given much weight. V and J are TRBV20-1 and TRBJ2-3; 9 nucleotides align to TRBD1. Germline V gene lookup returns CDR1 DFQATT and CDR2 SNEGSKA (reference sequence). This CDR3 has 14 residues. V was clipped by 2 bases and J by 5 bases; unmatched bases: 5. CDR3 DNA: TGCAGTGCTAGAACAGGGGGCAGAAGAGATACGCAGTATTTT. Its protein product is CSARTGGRRDTQYF.

This clonotype was seen many times. This beta chain is an unintended read in a library built for alpha chains; its size means little. The J gene is TRBJ1-4, the V gene TRBV28; 8 bases fit TRBD1. CDR1 is MDHEN, CDR2 SYDVKM, per germline. The J segment lost 6 bases and the V segment lost 4 bases, leaving 13 bases of the junction unmatched. This CDR3 region has 17 residues. CDR3 DNA sequence: TGTGCCAGCAGTTCCCCCAGCACAGGGGGTGGGGATGAAAAACTGTTTTTT. It translates to CASSSPSTGGGDEKLFF.

This clonotype came up many times. The library was designed around alpha chains, so this beta chain is a stray read whose abundance carries little weight. The chain uses TRBV27 and TRBJ2-3; perhaps TRBD2 as D (6 bases). The CDR3 is 15 residues long. Germline CDR1 MNHEY, CDR2 SMNVEV (reference sequence). V gave up 0 bases and J gave up 1 base, with 8 bases separating them. CDR3 residues: CASSLSRGGTDTQYF. The DNA of the CDR3 is TGTGCCAGCAGTTTATCGCGGGGCGGCACAGATACGCAGTATTTT.

Concerning this clonotype itself: Found in a library prepared for alpha chains, this beta chain is an off-target read, and its abundance has little meaning. The rearrangement joins TRBV19 to TRBJ1-1; maybe TRBD1 (5 bases). Germline lookup yields CDR1 LNHDA and CDR2 SQIVND (reference sequence). The CDR3 runs 15 residues. V was pared by 7 bases and J by 0 bases, with 15 bases between. The CDR3 nucleotides are TGTGCCAGTACCCAGGGAAGGGGCATGAACACTGAAGCTTTCTTT. Its protein product is CASTQGRGMNTEAFF.

As regards this clonotype: This beta chain is an unintended read in a library built for alpha chains; its size means little. The chain is built from TRBV20-1 and TRBJ2-3; the match to TRBD1 covers 8 bases. The CDR3 spans 15 residues. V dropped 5 bases and J dropped 2; count of bases not matched to a gene: 9. Germline CDR1 and CDR2: DFQATT and SNEGSKA (reference sequence). The CDR3 DNA reads TGCAGTGCTCCCTCGACAGGGGAGTACACAGATACGCAGTATTTT. It codes for CSAPSTGEYTDTQYF.

This clonotype was seen at least ten times. Because this beta chain is a stray read in a library intended to capture alpha chains, its abundance should not be given much weight. The chain uses TRBV9 and TRBJ1-6, with D uncertain. The CDR3 has 14 residues. The germline V and J ends were trimmed by 0 bases and 8 bases, with 9 bases remaining between them. CDR1 and CDR2 from the germline V gene are SGDLS and YYNGEE. The CDR3 loop reads CASSVVGIDSPLHF. The DNA for the CDR3 is TGTGCCAGCAGCGTAGTGGGAATAGATTCACCCCTCCACTTT.

In this sample, this clonotype turned up once. This beta chain lies outside the target of a library built for alpha chains; its clone size means little. This chain uses TRBV7-9 with TRBJ2-7, with TRBD2 identical over 9 bases. The CDR3 covers 14 residues. Germline CDR1 SEHNR, CDR2 FQNEAQ (reference sequence). J gave up 3 bases and V 5 bases, and 5 bases lay outside the gene matches. CDR3 DNA sequence: TGTGCCAGCAGCCCCGGAGCGGGGGGCTACGAGCAGTACTTC. It codes for CASSPGAGGYEQYF. The whole variable domain, filled in from reference TRBV7-9 and TRBJ2-7, reads DTGVSQNPRHKITKRGQNVTFRCDPISEHNRLYWYRQTLGQGPEFLTYFQNEAQLEKSRLLSDRFSAERPKGSFSTLEIQRTEQGDSAMYLCASSPGAGGYEQYFGPGTRLTVT.

About this clonotype: This beta chain lies outside the target of a library built for alpha chains; its clone size means little. V gene TRBV18 combines with J gene TRBJ2-3; D call uncertain. This CDR3 is 15 amino acids long. V was cut by 7 bases and J by 0 bases, with 14 bases left in between. CDR1 and CDR2 (germline): KGHSH, LQKENI. This chain's CDR3 is CASLPLGSSTDTQYF. The CDR3 DNA sequence: TGTGCCAGCTTACCGCTGGGATCTAGCACAGATACGCAGTATTTT.

This clonotype was seen repeatedly, ten times or more. Within a library made for alpha chains, this beta chain is off target, and its count is uninformative. This sequence joins TRBV6-2 or TRBV6-3 and TRBJ2-3, with a possible D match to TRBD2 (7 bases). With 4 bases removed from V and 1 base from J, the gap between germline ends came to 12 bases. The CDR3 loop spans 15 amino acids. Looked up from germline, CDR1 is MNHEY and CDR2 is SVGEGT. The DNA of the CDR3 is TGTGCCAGCAGTTCCGACGGGGGGCGCACAGATACGCAGTATTTT. Amino acids: CASSSDGGRTDTQYF.

This clonotype was counted a few times. Since it is a stray read in a library aimed at alpha chains, this beta chain has a size that is not meaningful. The chain uses TRBV7-6 and TRBJ2-3; 12 nucleotides match TRBD2. The CDR3 totals 19 residues. V gave up 2 bases and J gave up 5 bases; unmatched junction bases: 14. The germline gives CDR1 SGHVS, CDR2 FNYEAQ. The CDR3 protein is CASSLRAPSGGAFEDTQYF. CDR3 sequence (DNA): TGTGCCAGCAGCTTAAGGGCCCCTAGCGGGGGGGCGTTCGAAGATACGCAGTATTTT.

A remark on this clonotype: This beta chain is an unintended read in a library built for alpha chains; its size means little. The CDR3 loop reads CSASEAGGSTDTQYF. The CDR3 nucleotides read TGCAGTGCTAGTGAAGCGGGGGGGAGCACAGATACGCAGTATTTT. This chain connects TRBV20-1 to TRBJ2-3; 10 positions agree with TRBD2. There are 15 residues in the CDR3. CDR1 is DFQATT and CDR2 is SNEGSKA in the germline V gene (reference sequence). V was clipped by 3 bases and J by 0 bases; unmatched bases: 3.

This clonotype showed up many times. In a library made to pick up alpha chains, this beta chain is a stray read with a size that means little. The chain links TRBV18 to TRBJ2-1; 13 bases fit TRBD2. CDR1 is KGHSH and CDR2 is LQKENI in the germline V gene. The trim removed 3 bases at V and 0 bases at J, leaving 5 bases unmatched. CDR3 size: 18 residues. The CDR3 protein is CASSPGLAGISSYNEQFF. In nucleotides, the CDR3 is TGTGCCAGCTCACCGGGACTAGCGGGGATCAGCTCCTACAATGAGCAGTTCTTC.

This clonotype was found a few times. This beta chain was picked up by a library intended for alpha chains and is off target, so its count carries little meaning. This chain joins TRBV12-3 or TRBV12-4 and TRBJ1-1; D is ambiguous. The V end lost 3 bases, the J end lost 2 bases, and 7 bases lay between the germline ends. This CDR3 is built from 13 residues. Written as DNA, the CDR3 is TGTGCCAGCAGTTTGAATCCTAACACTGAAGCTTTCTTT. Its translation: CASSLNPNTEAFF.

Worth noting for this clonotype: The library was prepared for alpha chains; this beta chain is a stray read, so its frequency means little. The chain combines TRBV12-3 or TRBV12-4 with TRBJ2-7; D might be TRBD1 (5 bases). There are 14 residues in the CDR3. Deletions cut 3 bases from V and 0 bases from J, with 9 bases between. The CDR3 reads CASSLTALSYEQYF. DNA for the CDR3: TGTGCCAGCAGTTTGACAGCCCTCTCCTACGAGCAGTACTTC.

There are many counts of this clonotype. Within a library made for alpha chains, this beta chain is off target, and its count is uninformative. The chain recombines TRBV6-2 or TRBV6-3 with TRBJ1-1; perhaps TRBD1 as D (6 bases). CDR3 length equals 16 residues. V lost 4 bases and J 2 bases, leaving 17 bases between the germline ends. Germline V CDR1 and CDR2: MNHEY, SVGEGT. DNA of the CDR3: TGTGCCAGCAGTTTCACCAAAGGGGGACTAAACACTGAAGCTTTCTTT. Translation gives CASSFTKGGLNTEAFF.

This clonotype has at least ten counts. Because the library targeted alpha chains, this beta chain is an off-target read whose size means little. V gene TRBV5-1 combines with J gene TRBJ2-5; TRBD2 matches 9 bases. This CDR3 has 15 residues. Germline V lookup: CDR1 SGHRS, CDR2 YFSETQ. The V segment lost 4 bases and the J segment 2 bases; nucleotides outside the gene matches: 6. CDR3 DNA sequence: TGCGCCAGCAGCACCGTCCTAGCGGGGCAAGAGACCCAGTACTTC. Translated, it gives CASSTVLAGQETQYF.

On this clonotype: The size of this beta chain means little, since it is a stray read in a library made for alpha chains. The chain uses TRBV2 and TRBJ1-1, with D unclear. The V end lost 7 bases, the J end lost 4 bases, and 13 bases lay between the germline ends. Germline V gene lookup returns CDR1 SNHLY and CDR2 FYNNEI. The CDR3 is 13 residues long. CDR3 protein: CASIGRPGTEAFF. Written as DNA, the CDR3 is TGTGCCAGCATCGGGCGCCCCGGCACTGAAGCTTTCTTT.

By share of the sample, this clonotype is medium-sized. Since it is a stray read in a library aimed at alpha chains, this beta chain has a size that is not meaningful. The rearrangement joins TRBV28 to TRBJ1-1; a weak D match, TRBD1 (5 bases). The CDR3 loop spans 13 amino acids. V shed 6 bases and J shed 1 base, with 9 bases lying between them. Germline loops: CDR1 MDHEN, CDR2 SYDVKM. In DNA form, the CDR3 reads TGTGCCAGCAGCATTGGACAGAACACTGAAGCTTTCTTT. As protein: CASSIGQNTEAFF.

As concerns this clonotype: Being off target in a library aimed at alpha chains, this beta chain has a size of little meaning. The chain joins TRBV12-3 or TRBV12-4 to TRBJ2-1; 8 bases are a match to TRBD1. The V gene end was trimmed by 7 bases and the J gene end by 9 bases; junction bases not matched to a gene: 11. This CDR3 spans 14 amino acids. Here the CDR3 DNA reads TGTGCCAGCAACTCGGACAGGGAACCTGGTGAGCAGTTCTTC. Translation: CASNSDREPGEQFF.

This clonotype has ten or more counts. The size of this beta chain means little, since it is a stray read in a library made for alpha chains. This chain joins TRBV7-3 and TRBJ1-2; TRBD1 matches 7 bases. After removal of 1 base from V and 2 bases from J, the junction contained 4 bases not matched to a gene. The CDR3 sequence is 15 residues long. Looked up from germline, CDR1 is SGHTA and CDR2 is FQGTGA. DNA of the CDR3: TGTGCCAGCAGCTTAAGTGGGACAGACAACTATGGCTACACCTTC. It yields the protein CASSLSGTDNYGYTF.